This record concerns one T cell receptor beta chain sequence. Its cognate antigen is unknown. This entry comes from a study of glioma-infiltrating T cells after dendritic cell vaccination. Whole-study results and caveats: Longer survival after dendritic cell vaccination followed higher pretreatment TIL content.

Germline-derived CDR1 and CDR2 are SGHAT and FQNNGV. There are 14 residues in the CDR3. Here immunoSEQ multiplex PCR was the method, and the copy in TCRdb shows in-frame clones only, minus some. The profile shows around 32,000 clones, roughly 90% of them singletons. The sample was blood, taken before dendritic cell vaccination. This sequence joins TRBV11-2 and TRBJ2-5; unclear D gene. The J call could be wrong; TRBJ2-7 is a better fit for the DNA end. The receptor was isolated from a human donor with glioblastoma. The CDR3 DNA follows: TGTGCCAGCAGCTTACTGCAGGCCCCCTACGAGCAGTACTTC. It is translated as CASSLLQAPYEQYF.